This record concerns one T cell receptor (beta chain) sequence. Antigen unknown. The data stem from a study of shared clonotypes between healthy human individuals. Broader study findings: Naive subsets typically showed greater estimated richness than memory subsets. Depth was large, yet rarefaction showed that sorted-subset sequencing was incomplete. In contrast to clonotypes shared by all four donors, non-shared clonotypes had lower generation probabilities.

Replicate sorted-subset PCRs were loaded with 150 to 250 ng DNA, about 28,000 T cell genomes. TCRdb's table, derived via immunoSEQ multiplex PCR, lists solely in-frame clones and lacks some. The sample includes approximately 2,300,000 clones, about nine tenths seen only once; the top ten take about 0.36%. V gave up 1 base and J gave up 5 bases, with 16 bases separating them. Germline V gives CDR1 SGDLS, CDR2 YYNGEE. The CDR3 is made up of 15 amino acids. The receptor's source is a man younger than 35 in good health. Some clones in this sample may be carry-over from other donors' samples. Sequencing was carried out using naive CD4+ T cells from PBMCs. Sample subset: CD45RA+ positively selected. The chain recombines TRBV9 with TRBJ2-7; D is unclear. The CDR3 loop is CASSVRDGVVDEQYF. The CDR3 DNA is TGTGCCAGCAGCGTACGAGACGGTGTTGTGGACGAGCAGTACTTC.